Listed here are 29 T cell receptor beta chains from one sample, sequenced in a study of OX40 agonist ivuxolimab in advanced cancers. Generated by immunoSEQ multiplex PCR, the TCRdb table keeps only in-frame clones and is missing some. The sample includes roughly 93,000 clones, 91% of them seen just once. This material consisted of CD4+ or CD8+ T cells sorted from blood, taken in a trial of the OX40 agonist ivuxolimab. The receptors were gathered from an adult with an advanced solid tumor such as melanoma, head and neck, liver or kidney cancer.

V is TRBV5-1 and J is TRBJ2-7, with 7 bases identical to TRBD1. The CDR3 covers 13 residues. The ends lost 4 bases at V and 1 base at J; junction bases unmatched: 2. CDR1 is SGHRS and CDR2 is YFSETQ in the germline V gene. In nucleotides, the CDR3 is TGCGCCAGCAGCGTGGGACAGTCCTACGAGCAGTACTTC. Encoded protein: CASSVGQSYEQYF.

This chain connects TRBV7-2 to TRBJ1-5; D perhaps matches TRBD1 (5 bases). Trimming stripped 5 bases from V and 7 bases from J, with 15 bases between. CDR1 is SGHTA and CDR2 is FQGNSA in the germline V gene. The CDR3 runs 14 residues. This chain's CDR3 is CASSPGRVGQPQHF. The CDR3 DNA is TGTGCCAGCAGCCCAGGGAGGGTAGGGCAGCCCCAGCATTTT.

The rearrangement uses TRBV5-1 and TRBJ1-4; 7 bases are a match to TRBD1. Germline CDR1 is SGHRS and CDR2 is YFSETQ. V was clipped by 5 bases and J by 6 bases; unmatched bases: 7. The CDR3 consists of 14 residues. The CDR3 nucleotides are TGCGCCAGCAGGTACGGGACAGCGGATGAAAAACTGTTTTTT. Protein sequence: CASRYGTADEKLFF.

This clone was seen once. The chain uses TRBV6-5 and TRBJ2-3; 8 positions agree with TRBD2. V gave up 7 bases and J gave up 4 bases; unmatched junction bases: 7. CDR3 length: 14 amino acids. Germline loops: CDR1 MNHEY, CDR2 SVGAGI. In DNA, the CDR3 is TGTGCCAGCAAAACGGGACTAGGAGCAGATACGCAGTATTTT. This translates into CASKTGLGADTQYF.

V gene TRBV5-1 combines with J gene TRBJ1-4; D ambiguous. Germline CDR1 reads SGHRS; CDR2 reads YFSETQ. Trimming removed 1 base at V and 6 bases at J, with 19 bases between. The CDR3 sequence is 17 residues long. CDR3 bases: TGCGCCAGCAGCTTGCCACGGACCGGTACCGGGGATGAAAAACTGTTTTTT. It is translated as CASSLPRTGTGDEKLFF.

The CDR3, as DNA: TGTGCCCCGGGCGGGGAAAAAAGGGACGAGCAGTACTTC. Translating gives CAPGGEKRDEQYF. The genes are TRBV6-4 and TRBJ2-7; D possibly corresponds to TRBD2 (6 bases). This CDR3 region has 13 residues. The germline V and J ends were trimmed by 11 bases and 5 bases, with 19 bases remaining between them. CDR1 and CDR2 from the germline V gene are MRHNA and SNTAGT.

The genes are TRBV30 and TRBJ2-1; D not resolved. The length of the CDR3 is 12 residues. Trimming shortened V by 0 bases and J by 7 bases, and 7 bases separated the two germline ends. Germline CDR1 reads GTSNPN; CDR2 reads SVGIG (reference sequence). The CDR3 bases are TGTGCCTGGAGTGTACTGGGGAATGAGCAGTTCTTC. Its protein is CAWSVLGNEQFF.

This chain joins TRBV28 and TRBJ2-5; no firm D call. This CDR3 comprises 14 residues. Trimming stripped 3 bases from V and 5 bases from J, with 13 bases between. Germline CDR1 MDHEN, CDR2 SYDVKM. CDR3 loop: CASSFFGPAETQYF. In DNA form, the CDR3 reads TGTGCCAGCAGTTTCTTTGGGCCAGCGGAGACCCAGTACTTC.

This chain uses TRBV2 with TRBJ1-5, with 7 bases identical to TRBD1. The trim removed 6 bases at V and 2 bases at J, leaving 1 base unmatched. The CDR3 has 13 residues. Germline lookup yields CDR1 SNHLY and CDR2 FYNNEI. CDR3 sequence: CASSGQGNQPQHF. Here the CDR3 DNA reads TGTGCCAGCAGCGGACAGGGCAATCAGCCCCAGCATTTT.

This clone has more than one count but fewer than ten. The chain is built from TRBV30 and TRBJ1-2, with 8 bases identical to TRBD1. With 3 bases clipped from V and 3 bases from J, the junction kept 3 bases outside the gene matches. Germline-derived CDR1 and CDR2 are GTSNPN and SVGIG (reference sequence). CDR3 length: 13 residues. In DNA form, the CDR3 reads TGTGCCTGGAGCCCGACAGGGGACTATGGCTACACCTTC. Its translation: CAWSPTGDYGYTF.

This rearrangement joins TRBV9 to TRBJ2-3, with 8 bases lining up with TRBD2. Germline CDR1 reads SGDLS; CDR2 reads YYNGEE. V dropped 4 bases and J dropped 1; count of bases not matched to a gene: 5. This CDR3 comprises 15 residues. Here the CDR3 DNA reads TGTGCCAGCAGCTCCCGAGCGGGAGGCACAGATACGCAGTATTTT. As protein: CASSSRAGGTDTQYF.

V is TRBV2 and J is TRBJ1-2; D call uncertain. The CDR3 spans 16 residues. The V and J ends lost 6 bases and 7 bases respectively, with 24 bases between them. Per germline, CDR1 SNHLY and CDR2 FYNNEI. The CDR3, as DNA: TGTGCCAGCAGAGACCTTGTTCAAACCCCTGGGCCTGGCTACACCTTC. The encoded protein is CASRDLVQTPGPGYTF.

This chain joins TRBV5-1 and TRBJ2-3; 7 bases align to TRBD2. This CDR3 contains 19 residues. The J segment lost 1 base and the V segment lost 0 bases, leaving 14 bases of the junction unmatched. Germline CDR1 and CDR2: SGHRS and YFSETQ. CDR3 bases: TGCGCCAGCAGCTTGGCCTTTGGACTAGGGCCTACTCGCACAGATACGCAGTATTTT. This codes for CASSLAFGLGPTRTDTQYF.

A few counts support this clone. The rearrangement links TRBV5-4 to TRBJ1-2; no clear D. Germline loops: CDR1 SGHNT, CDR2 YYREEE (reference sequence). V lost 2 bases, J lost 6 bases, and 11 bases lay in between. CDR3 size: 13 residues. The CDR3: CASSFLDTHGYTF. CDR3 DNA sequence: TGTGCCAGCAGCTTTCTTGACACCCATGGCTACACCTTC.

This chain joins TRBV7-2 and TRBJ1-5; 7 bases fit TRBD1. With V trimmed by 5 bases and J by 2 bases, 6 bases remained unmatched. This CDR3 contains 15 residues. Germline CDR1 is SGHTA and CDR2 is FQGNSA. CDR3 nucleotide sequence: TGTGCCAGCAGCGAACAGGGGTTCCGCAATCAGCCCCAGCATTTT. Its protein is CASSEQGFRNQPQHF.

The chain links TRBV2 to TRBJ2-5; D not resolved. Germline V gene sequence: CDR1 SNHLY, CDR2 FYNNEI. The V end was cut by 4 bases, the J end by 5 bases, with 11 bases between. The CDR3 has 13 residues. The CDR3 reads CASSVMPPETQYF. The CDR3 bases are TGTGCCAGCAGTGTGATGCCACCGGAGACCCAGTACTTC.

The chain uses TRBV4-2 and TRBJ2-7; 9 bases agree with TRBD1. The CDR3 loop spans 14 amino acids. Germline lookup yields CDR1 LGHNA and CDR2 YNFKEQ. V shed 5 bases and J 2 bases; nucleotides not matched to a gene: 4. CDR3 bases: TGTGCCAGCAGCTCGGGACAGGGCCCCTACGAGCAGTACTTC. It codes for CASSSGQGPYEQYF.

This chain's CDR3 is CASSVVGQLYEQYF. The DNA for the CDR3 is TGTGCCAGCAGCGTGGTAGGACAGCTCTACGAGCAGTACTTC. The chain carries TRBV9 and TRBJ2-7; tentative D call: TRBD1 (6 bases). The CDR3 is 14 amino acids. Trimming took off 2 bases at V and 3 bases at J, with 12 bases between the two ends. Per the germline V gene, CDR1 is SGDLS and CDR2 is YYNGEE.

The rearrangement uses TRBV28 and TRBJ2-1, with D possibly being TRBD1 (5 bases). This CDR3 has 13 amino acids. The V end lost 8 bases, the J end lost 12 bases, and 20 bases lay between the germline ends. Germline V gene sequence: CDR1 MDHEN, CDR2 SYDVKM. The CDR3 spells CASDSPLLVVQFF. DNA of the CDR3: TGTGCCAGCGACAGCCCCCTATTAGTTGTGCAGTTCTTC.

The chain uses TRBV6-5 and TRBJ1-2; D gene ambiguous. V lost 5 bases and J 2 bases, leaving 9 bases between the germline ends. Germline V gene sequence: CDR1 MNHEY, CDR2 SVGAGI. The length of the CDR3 is 13 residues. The CDR3 coding sequence is TGTGCCAGCAGTCCGACGGGAAACTATGGCTACACCTTC. As protein: CASSPTGNYGYTF.

This chain links TRBV4-3 with TRBJ2-3; the D gene is possibly TRBD1 (5 bases). The CDR3 runs to 15 residues. The ends were cut back, 1 base at V and 5 bases at J, with 13 bases in the middle. From germline, CDR1 is LGHNA and CDR2 YSLEER. Written as DNA, the CDR3 is TGCGCCAGCAGCCAAGTTGGACAAGCCGGAGATACGCAGTATTTT. Encoded protein: CASSQVGQAGDTQYF.

For the CDR3, the DNA is TGTGCCAGCAGCGTAGGTAGCGGGAGGACGAGCACCGGGGAGCTGTTTTTT. Translation: CASSVGSGRTSTGELFF. The J gene is TRBJ2-2, the V gene TRBV9, with 10 bases aligning to TRBD2. Germline assignment: CDR1 SGDLS and CDR2 YYNGEE. V was clipped by 0 bases and J by 4 bases; unmatched bases: 6. The CDR3 loop spans 17 amino acids.

The gene calls are TRBV10-3 and TRBJ2-7; 10 bases fit TRBD2. Trimming took 5 bases from V and 7 from J; bases not matched to a gene: 2. The CDR3 runs 12 residues. In germline, CDR1 is ENHRY, CDR2 SYGVKD. The chain's CDR3 is CAISTLAGEQYF. CDR3 sequence (DNA): TGTGCCATCAGTACACTAGCGGGGGAGCAGTACTTC.

This clone was observed once. The rearrangement links TRBV6-6 to TRBJ1-5; 7 positions agree with TRBD1. The V gene end was trimmed by 9 bases and the J gene end by 7 bases; junction bases not matched to a gene: 12. The CDR3 is 14 residues long. Germline values: CDR1 MNHNY, CDR2 SVGAGI (reference sequence). The CDR3 reads CASLEGGGGQPQHF. The CDR3 nucleotides are TGTGCCAGTCTGGAAGGGGGCGGAGGGCAGCCCCAGCATTTT.

CDR3 in amino acids: CASSPRSGRAYEQFF. The CDR3 DNA is TGTGCCAGCTCACCACGCAGCGGGAGGGCATATGAGCAGTTCTTC. The rearrangement uses TRBV18 and TRBJ2-1; 10 bases agree with TRBD2. The CDR3 consists of 15 residues. V shed 1 base, J shed 8 bases, and the junction held 5 bases outside the gene matches. Germline loops: CDR1 KGHSH, CDR2 LQKENI.

As to this clone: The germline gene is not matched at one end of the junction; a read error may be the cause. V is TRBV25-1 and J is TRBJ1-5; the D gene is possibly TRBD1 (6 bases). Germline CDR1 reads MGHDK; CDR2 reads SYGVNS. CDR3 length: 13 amino acids. CDR3 amino acids: CAGSRGPNQPQHF. The DNA of the CDR3 is TGTGCCGGCAGCAGGGGACCCAATCAGCCCCAGCATTTT. Full variable domain (missing parts from reference TRBV25-1 and TRBJ1-5): EADIYQTPRYLVIGTGKKITLECSQTMGHDKMYWYQQDPGMELHLIHYSYGVNSTEKGDLSSESTVSRIRTEHFPLTLESARPSHTSQYLCAGSRGPNQPQHFGDGTRLSIL.

The chain carries TRBV6-6 and TRBJ2-5; D may be TRBD1 or TRBD2 (7 bases each). Germline V gives CDR1 MNHNY, CDR2 SVGAGI (reference sequence). The CDR3 consists of 14 residues. Deletions cut 0 bases from V and 4 bases from J, with 9 bases between. In DNA form, the CDR3 reads TGTGCCAGCAGTTACTCCAGGGGGGGAGAGACCCAGTACTTC. The encoded protein is CASSYSRGGETQYF.

CDR3: CAWTFYNEQFF. The CDR3 nucleotides are TGTGCCTGGACCTTCTACAATGAGCAGTTCTTC. The J gene is TRBJ2-1, the V gene TRBV30; D uncertain. The CDR3 contains 11 residues. V shed 4 bases and J shed 3 bases, with 4 bases lying between them. Germline V gene lookup returns CDR1 GTSNPN and CDR2 SVGIG (reference sequence).

This clone was found a few times. The chain has TRBV6-6 and TRBJ1-4, with D possibly TRBD1 on 5 matching bases. CDR3 length equals 13 residues. Trimming left V 8 bases short and J 0 bases short, with 7 bases between. Germline V gene sequence: CDR1 MNHNY, CDR2 SVGAGI (reference sequence). The CDR3 bases are TGTGCCAGCGCGACAGCAACTAATGAAAAACTGTTTTTT. This translates into CASATATNEKLFF.